Shown below are 26 T cell receptor beta chains from a single sample sequenced in a study of T-cell reconstitution after alpha-beta-depleted transplantation in children. Unique molecular identifiers were incorporated when the TCRbeta library was constructed. TCRdb reanalysed the PCR reads using MiXCR and keeps one entry per CDR3 protein. Among over 45,000 distinct CDR3 sequences, around 9.2% were seen once, and the ten largest hold about 26%. The sequencing used PBMCs, mostly from graft donor cells, collected 60 days after TCRalphabeta/CD19-depleted stem cell transplant. The receptor set was obtained from a male patient between 2 and 10 years old who had a stem cell transplant for chronic granulomatous disease, so the T cells may come from the graft donor.

This clonotype has at least ten counts. The chain links TRBV27 to TRBJ2-4; tentative D call: TRBD1 (6 bases). The CDR3 is made up of 15 amino acids. V gave up 6 bases and J gave up 0 bases, with 12 bases separating them. From germline, CDR1 is MNHEY and CDR2 SMNVEV (reference sequence). The CDR3: CASSRTVLAKNIQYF. The CDR3 DNA follows: TGTGCCAGCAGCCGGACAGTGCTAGCCAAAAACATTCAGTACTTC.

This clonotype was recorded a few times. The V call is TRBV12-3 or TRBV12-4, the J call TRBJ2-3; D gene uncertain. The CDR3 loop spans 19 amino acids. Trimming left V 3 bases short and J 1 base short, with 23 bases between. The CDR3 loop is CASSFQQYGNWVGTDTQYF. The CDR3 region has the DNA TGTGCCAGCAGTTTTCAACAGTACGGTAATTGGGTCGGCACAGATACGCAGTATTTT.

This clonotype is labeled as medium-sized (0.01 to 0.1%). V is TRBV7-2 and J is TRBJ2-1; D ambiguous. The ends were cut back, 2 bases at V and 1 base at J, with 3 bases in the middle. The germline V gene encodes CDR1 SGHTA and CDR2 FQGNSA. This CDR3 comprises 13 residues. The CDR3 spells CASSLMSYNEQFF. The CDR3 DNA sequence: TGTGCCAGCAGCTTAATGTCCTACAATGAGCAGTTCTTC.

The chain is built from TRBV7-7 and TRBJ2-1, with D perhaps TRBD2 (6 bases). In germline, CDR1 is SSHAT, CDR2 FNYEAQ (reference sequence). V was cut by 5 bases and J by 9 bases, with 11 bases left in between. The CDR3 spans 12 residues. CDR3 loop: CASSAGLGEQFF. CDR3 coding DNA: TGTGCCAGCAGCGCGGGATTGGGTGAGCAGTTCTTC.

This clonotype was picked up many times. V is TRBV12-3 or TRBV12-4 and J is TRBJ2-5; maybe TRBD1 (6 bases). The CDR3 is 16 amino acids. V was trimmed by 6 bases and J by 2 bases, leaving 19 bases between them. The DNA for the CDR3 is TGTGCCAGCAGGCCATCCCGGACAGTTAAACAAGAGACCCAGTACTTC. This translates into CASRPSRTVKQETQYF.

In this sample, this clonotype is large. The chain couples TRBV3-1 to TRBJ2-5, with a tentative D call TRBD1 (6 bases). CDR1 is LGHDT and CDR2 is YNNKEL in the germline V gene (reference sequence). The CDR3 totals 14 residues. Trimming pared 0 bases from V and 5 bases from J, leaving 10 bases between. The chain's CDR3 is CASSQDYRVETQYF. The DNA of the CDR3 is TGTGCCAGCAGCCAAGATTACAGGGTGGAGACCCAGTACTTC.

This clonotype was seen repeatedly, ten times or more. V usage is TRBV5-1 and J usage is TRBJ2-2; 7 nucleotides line up with TRBD2. V dropped 0 bases and J dropped 1; count of bases not matched to a gene: 0. Germline values: CDR1 SGHRS, CDR2 YFSETQ. This CDR3 is 15 amino acids long. Here the CDR3 DNA reads TGCGCCAGCAGCTTGGTAGCGGGGAACACCGGGGAGCTGTTTTTT. Translated: CASSLVAGNTGELFF. Full variable domain (rest looked up from reference TRBV5-1 and TRBJ2-2): KAGVTQTPRYLIKTRGQQVTLSCSPISGHRSVSWYQQTPGQGLQFLFEYFSETQRNKGNFPGRFSGRQFSNSRSEMNVSTLELGDSALYLCASSLVAGNTGELFFGEGSRLTVL.

This clonotype was counted many times. V is TRBV5-1 and J is TRBJ2-7; TRBD2 is a possible D gene (5 bases). V was pared by 4 bases and J by 3 bases, with 5 bases between. CDR3 length: 11 residues. Germline V CDR1 and CDR2: SGHRS, YFSETQ. The CDR3 loop is CASSDYYEQYF. The CDR3 DNA reads TGCGCCAGCAGCGACTACTACGAGCAGTACTTC.

This sequence joins TRBV10-3 and TRBJ2-5, with TRBD2 identical over 9 bases. This CDR3 spans 14 amino acids. Trimming removed 8 bases from V and 5 bases from J; junction bases left unmatched: 9. CDR1 is ENHRY and CDR2 is SYGVKD in the germline V gene. The CDR3 loop reads CAIGDRSGRETQYF. CDR3 coding DNA: TGTGCCATCGGAGATAGGAGCGGGAGGGAGACCCAGTACTTC.

This clonotype is a singleton in its sample. V is TRBV6-2 or TRBV6-3 and J is TRBJ2-4; possibly TRBD2 for D (6 bases). Deletions cut 6 bases from V and 3 bases from J, with 18 bases between. The CDR3 loop spans 16 amino acids. CDR1 and CDR2 from the germline V gene are MNHEY and SVGEGT. The CDR3 coding sequence is TGTGCCAGCAGCCCTAGGACTACAAGCGGCAAAAACATTCAGTACTTC. Translated: CASSPRTTSGKNIQYF.

The chain has TRBV6-1 and TRBJ1-3, with D possibly matching TRBD1 (6 bases). The CDR3 is made up of 18 amino acids. Deletions cut 6 bases from V and 2 bases from J, with 23 bases between. Germline lookup yields CDR1 MNHNS and CDR2 SASEGT. CDR3 DNA sequence: TGTGCCAGCAGAGGGGGGCTTATCCGTAGGACTACTGGAAACACCATATATTTT. Translating it yields CASRGGLIRRTTGNTIYF.

This chain links TRBV19 with TRBJ1-1; TRBD1 might be the D (5 bases). CDR1 LNHDA and CDR2 SQIVND come from the germline V gene (reference sequence). V dropped 4 bases and J dropped 0 bases, with 6 bases sitting between them. This CDR3 contains 13 residues. CDR3 loop: CASSNRLNTEAFF. DNA for the CDR3: TGTGCCAGTAGTAACAGGTTGAACACTGAAGCTTTCTTT.

At least ten counts were recorded for this clonotype. V gene TRBV20-1 combines with J gene TRBJ1-1, with D perhaps matching TRBD1 (6 bases). The germline CDR1 and CDR2 sequences are DFQATT and SNEGSKA (reference sequence). The CDR3 consists of 14 residues. V was pared by 4 bases and J by 3 bases, with 15 bases between. The CDR3 loop is CSAKLPGADTEAFF. In DNA form, the CDR3 reads TGCAGTGCTAAACTCCCAGGGGCCGACACTGAAGCTTTCTTT.

This clonotype occurred many times. V gene TRBV6-2 or TRBV6-3 combines with J gene TRBJ2-3; 9 bases match TRBD1. Germline V CDR1 and CDR2: MNHEY, SVGEGT. The CDR3 length is 17 residues. Germline trimming cut 0 bases from V and 2 bases from J; bases unmatched to any gene: 6. The CDR3 DNA is TGTGCCAGCAGTTACTCGAGGCGGACAGGGGTCACAGATACGCAGTATTTT. It codes for CASSYSRRTGVTDTQYF.

The sample holds many counts of this clonotype. V is TRBV27 and J is TRBJ2-2; tentatively, D is TRBD2 (5 bases). With 4 bases removed from V and 6 bases from J, the gap between germline ends came to 9 bases. Germline V gives CDR1 MNHEY, CDR2 SMNVEV (reference sequence). The CDR3 covers 13 residues. The CDR3 DNA sequence: TGTGCCAGCAGTTACACGGGGTCCGGGGAGCTGTTTTTT. Translation: CASSYTGSGELFF.

There are many counts of this clonotype. The rearrangement uses TRBV10-3 and TRBJ1-3; TRBD1 is a possible D gene (5 bases). This CDR3 region has 16 residues. CDR1 ENHRY and CDR2 SYGVKD come from the germline V gene. Between the trimmed V and J ends, which lost 10 bases and 3 bases, there was a span of 22 bases. The CDR3: CATMQLGGSVGNTIYF. For the CDR3, the DNA is TGTGCCACCATGCAACTGGGGGGTTCGGTTGGAAACACCATATATTTT.

This clonotype was recorded many times. This chain links TRBV12-3 or TRBV12-4 with TRBJ2-1, with 14 bases identical to TRBD2. J was trimmed by 12 bases and V by 5 bases; bases with no gene match: 9. The CDR3 consists of 15 residues. CDR3 residues: CASSTGLAGGIRQFF. The CDR3 coding sequence is TGTGCCAGCAGTACCGGACTAGCGGGAGGCATTCGGCAGTTCTTC.

This clonotype was seen repeatedly, ten times or more. The chain recombines TRBV7-2 with TRBJ2-7, with D possibly matching TRBD2 (5 bases). Trimming cost V 4 bases and J 2 bases, with 12 bases left between them. The CDR3 extends over 14 amino acids. Germline V gene sequence: CDR1 SGHTA, CDR2 FQGNSA. CDR3 loop: CASSSTGVPYEQYF. CDR3 sequence (DNA): TGTGCCAGCAGCTCAACCGGGGTTCCCTACGAGCAGTACTTC.

This clonotype was observed many times. The V and J genes are TRBV5-1 and TRBJ2-7; D ambiguous. Trimming pared 0 bases from V and 6 bases from J, leaving 19 bases between. The length of the CDR3 is 16 residues. CDR1 is SGHRS, CDR2 YFSETQ, per germline. In nucleotides, the CDR3 is TGCGCCAGCAGCTTGGATTCCGGGCGGACCTGGGGCGAGCAGTACTTC. This sequence encodes CASSLDSGRTWGEQYF.

This clonotype has ten or more counts. The chain recombines TRBV20-1 with TRBJ2-1; 7 bases agree with TRBD2. CDR1 and CDR2 (germline): DFQATT, SNEGSKA (reference sequence). The CDR3 is made up of 13 amino acids. Trimming at V came to 5 bases and at J to 8 bases, leaving 9 bases not matched to a gene. In DNA, the CDR3 is TGCAGTGCTCTAGCGGCCCGACACTATGAGCAGTTCTTC. Translated: CSALAARHYEQFF.

This clonotype was found a few times. V usage is TRBV6-1 and J usage is TRBJ1-4; D is unresolved. Germline V CDR1 and CDR2: MNHNS, SASEGT. V was shortened by 3 bases and J by 0 bases, with 14 bases between the two germline ends. The CDR3 consists of 17 residues. DNA of the CDR3: TGTGCCAGCAGTGATCCCATGTCGGCTGCAACTAATGAAAAACTGTTTTTT. This codes for CASSDPMSAATNEKLFF.

This clonotype was seen many times. The chain employs TRBV11-2 and TRBJ1-4; TRBD1 might be the D (6 bases). The CDR3 runs 16 residues. Germline loops: CDR1 SGHAT, CDR2 FQNNGV. V was pared by 5 bases and J by 0 bases, with 13 bases between. CDR3 loop: CASSAGTFATNEKLFF. CDR3 nucleotides: TGTGCCAGCAGCGCCGGGACATTTGCAACTAATGAAAAACTGTTTTTT. Full variable domain (missing parts from reference TRBV11-2 and TRBJ1-4): EAGVAQSPRYKIIEKRQSVAFWCNPISGHATLYWYQQILGQGPKLLIQFQNNGVVDDSQLPKDRFSAERLKGVDSTLKIQPAKLEDSAVYLCASSAGTFATNEKLFFGSGTQLSVL.

This clonotype was seen many times. This chain links TRBV19 with TRBJ2-1; tentative D call: TRBD2 (5 bases). This CDR3 has 14 amino acids. Deletions cut 6 bases from V and 5 bases from J, with 14 bases between. The germline CDR1 and CDR2 sequences are LNHDA and SQIVND (reference sequence). The CDR3 bases are TGTGCCAGTAGGTCTCGCGGGCTCCACAATGAGCAGTTCTTC. Its protein product is CASRSRGLHNEQFF. Using reference TRBV19 and TRBJ2-1 for the parts outside the CDR3, the full variable domain is DGGITQSPKYLFRKEGQNVTLSCEQNLNHDAMYWYRQDPGQGLRLIYYSQIVNDFQKGDIAEGYSVSREKKESFPLTVTSAQKNPTAFYLCASRSRGLHNEQFFGPGTRLTVL.

This clonotype was counted ten times or more. The chain couples TRBV6-1 to TRBJ2-5; the match to TRBD2 covers 12 bases. This CDR3 comprises 12 residues. V shed 5 bases and J 10 bases; nucleotides not matched to a gene: 2. The germline V gene has CDR1 MNHNS and CDR2 SASEGT. The CDR3 DNA reads as TGTGCCAGCAGTTCGGGACTAGCGGGCCAGTACTTC. It encodes CASSSGLAGQYF.

This clonotype occurred many times. The chain employs TRBV28 and TRBJ1-1, with D hard to call. The V end was cut by 8 bases, the J end by 2 bases, with 15 bases between. Germline V gives CDR1 MDHEN, CDR2 SYDVKM. The CDR3 runs 14 residues. CDR3 in amino acids: CASPGRGLNTEAFF. The CDR3 coding sequence is TGTGCCAGCCCGGGGAGAGGGTTAAACACTGAAGCTTTCTTT. The full variable domain, with the rest looked up from reference TRBV28 and TRBJ1-1, is DVKVTQSSRYLVKRTGEKVFLECVQDMDHENMFWYRQDPGLGLRLIYFSYDVKMKEKGDIPEGYSVSREKKERFSLILESASTNQTSMYLCASPGRGLNTEAFFGQGTRLTVV.

The genes are TRBV3-1 and TRBJ2-2; D is tentatively TRBD1 or TRBD2 (5 bases each). The length of the CDR3 is 14 residues. V was trimmed by 6 bases and J by 7 bases, leaving 15 bases between them. Germline CDR1 is LGHDT and CDR2 is YNNKEL (reference sequence). CDR3 sequence: CASSPWTRGGELFF. Written as DNA, the CDR3 is TGTGCCAGCAGTCCCTGGACGAGGGGCGGGGAGCTGTTTTTT.